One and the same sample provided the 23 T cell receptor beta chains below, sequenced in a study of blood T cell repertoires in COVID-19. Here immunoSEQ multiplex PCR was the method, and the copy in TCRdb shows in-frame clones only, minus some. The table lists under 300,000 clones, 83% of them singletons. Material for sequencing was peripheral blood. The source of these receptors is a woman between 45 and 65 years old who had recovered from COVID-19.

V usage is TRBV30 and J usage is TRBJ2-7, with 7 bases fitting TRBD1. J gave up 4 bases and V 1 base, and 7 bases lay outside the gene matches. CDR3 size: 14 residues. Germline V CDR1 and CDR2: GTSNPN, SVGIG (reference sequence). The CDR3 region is CAWSEGAWGYEQYF. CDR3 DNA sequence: TGTGCCTGGAGTGAGGGGGCCTGGGGGTACGAGCAGTACTTC.

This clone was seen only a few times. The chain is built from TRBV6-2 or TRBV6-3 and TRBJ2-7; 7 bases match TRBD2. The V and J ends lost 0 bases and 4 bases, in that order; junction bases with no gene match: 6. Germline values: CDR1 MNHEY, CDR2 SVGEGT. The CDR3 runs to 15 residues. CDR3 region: CASSYSGRSGYEQYF. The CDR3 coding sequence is TGTGCCAGCAGTTACTCCGGGAGGTCGGGATACGAGCAGTACTTC.

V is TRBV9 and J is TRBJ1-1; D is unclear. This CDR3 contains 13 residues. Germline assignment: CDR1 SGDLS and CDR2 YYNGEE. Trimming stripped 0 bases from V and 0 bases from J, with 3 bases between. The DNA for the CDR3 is TGTGCCAGCAGCGTAGACTTGAACACTGAAGCTTTCTTT. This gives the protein CASSVDLNTEAFF.

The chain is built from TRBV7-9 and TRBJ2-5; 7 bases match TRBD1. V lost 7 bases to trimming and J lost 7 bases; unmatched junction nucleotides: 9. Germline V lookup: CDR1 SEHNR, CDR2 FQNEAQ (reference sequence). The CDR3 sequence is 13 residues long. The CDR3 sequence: CASTSRGQGTQYF. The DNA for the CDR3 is TGTGCCAGCACCTCGAGGGGGCAGGGGACCCAGTACTTC.

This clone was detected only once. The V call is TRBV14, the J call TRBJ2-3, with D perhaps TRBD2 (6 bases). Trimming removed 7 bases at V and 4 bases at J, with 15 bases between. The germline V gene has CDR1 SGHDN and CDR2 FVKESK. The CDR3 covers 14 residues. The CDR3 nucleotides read TGTGCCAGCAAGGAGCGGTGGGGGGCAGATACGCAGTATTTT. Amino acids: CASKERWGADTQYF.

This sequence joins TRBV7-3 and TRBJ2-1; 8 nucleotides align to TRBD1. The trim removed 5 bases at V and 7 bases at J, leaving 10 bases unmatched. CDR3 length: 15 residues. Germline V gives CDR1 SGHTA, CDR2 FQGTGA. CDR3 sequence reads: CASSPGQGVWNEQFF. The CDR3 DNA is TGTGCCAGCAGCCCTGGACAGGGAGTGTGGAATGAGCAGTTCTTC.

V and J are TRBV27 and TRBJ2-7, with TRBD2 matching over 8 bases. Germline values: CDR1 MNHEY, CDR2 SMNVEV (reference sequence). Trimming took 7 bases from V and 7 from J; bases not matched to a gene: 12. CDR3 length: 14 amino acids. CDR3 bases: TGTGCCAGCATTGAGGGACTAGGGGCGGGGGAGCAGTACTTC. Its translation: CASIEGLGAGEQYF.

The CDR3 is CASSIGPGGSLAKNIQYF. CDR3 DNA sequence: TGTGCCAGTAGTATAGGTCCAGGGGGTAGTTTGGCCAAAAACATTCAGTACTTC. V and J are TRBV19 and TRBJ2-4; TRBD1 matches 7 bases. The length of the CDR3 is 18 residues. J gave up 1 base and V 1 base, and 10 bases lay outside the gene matches. Germline loops: CDR1 LNHDA, CDR2 SQIVND (reference sequence).

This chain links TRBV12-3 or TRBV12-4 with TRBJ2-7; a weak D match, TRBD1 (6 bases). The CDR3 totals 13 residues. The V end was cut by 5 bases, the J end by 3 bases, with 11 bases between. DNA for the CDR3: TGTGCCAGCAGTCGGGACACCCTCTACGAGCAGTACTTC. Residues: CASSRDTLYEQYF.

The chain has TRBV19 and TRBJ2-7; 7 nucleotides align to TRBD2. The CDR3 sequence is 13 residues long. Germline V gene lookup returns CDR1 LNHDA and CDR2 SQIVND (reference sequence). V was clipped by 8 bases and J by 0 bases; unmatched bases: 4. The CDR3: CASAERDSYEQYF. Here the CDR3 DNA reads TGTGCCAGTGCAGAGCGGGACTCCTACGAGCAGTACTTC. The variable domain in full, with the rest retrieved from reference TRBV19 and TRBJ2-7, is DGGITQSPKYLFRKEGQNVTLSCEQNLNHDAMYWYRQDPGQGLRLIYYSQIVNDFQKGDIAEGYSVSREKKESFPLTVTSAQKNPTAFYLCASAERDSYEQYFGPGTRLTVT.

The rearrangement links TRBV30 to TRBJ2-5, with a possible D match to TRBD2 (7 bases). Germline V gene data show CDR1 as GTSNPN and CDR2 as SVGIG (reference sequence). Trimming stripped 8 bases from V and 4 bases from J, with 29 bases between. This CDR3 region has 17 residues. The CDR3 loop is CAGKGGPGQSVSETQYF. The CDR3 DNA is TGTGCCGGGAAGGGGGGGCCCGGTCAGTCAGTCTCAGAGACCCAGTACTTC.

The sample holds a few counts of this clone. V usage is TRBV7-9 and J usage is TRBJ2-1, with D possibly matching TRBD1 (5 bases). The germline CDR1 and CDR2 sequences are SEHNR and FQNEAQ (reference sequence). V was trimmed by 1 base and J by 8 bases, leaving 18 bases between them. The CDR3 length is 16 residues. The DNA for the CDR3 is TGTGCCAGCAGCTTAGACAGGCAGGATCCGTGGGATGAGCAGTTCTTC. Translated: CASSLDRQDPWDEQFF.

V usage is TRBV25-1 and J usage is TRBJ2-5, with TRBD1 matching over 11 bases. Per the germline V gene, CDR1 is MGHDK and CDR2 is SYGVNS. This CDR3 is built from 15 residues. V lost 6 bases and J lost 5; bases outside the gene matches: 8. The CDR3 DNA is TGTGCCAGCAGCAACGGACAGGGGGCGTGGGAGACCCAGTACTTC. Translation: CASSNGQGAWETQYF. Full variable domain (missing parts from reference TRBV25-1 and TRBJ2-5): EADIYQTPRYLVIGTGKKITLECSQTMGHDKMYWYQQDPGMELHLIHYSYGVNSTEKGDLSSESTVSRIRTEHFPLTLESARPSHTSQYLCASSNGQGAWETQYFGPGTRLLVL.

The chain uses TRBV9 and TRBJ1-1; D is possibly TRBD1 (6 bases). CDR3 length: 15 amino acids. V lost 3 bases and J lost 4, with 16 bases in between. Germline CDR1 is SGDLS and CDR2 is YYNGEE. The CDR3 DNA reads TGTGCCAGCAGCGCAAGGAACAGGGTGAGCACTGAAGCTTTCTTT. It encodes CASSARNRVSTEAFF. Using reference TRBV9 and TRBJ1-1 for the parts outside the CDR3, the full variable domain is DSGVTQTPKHLITATGQRVTLRCSPRSGDLSVYWYQQSLDQGLQFLIQYYNGEERAKGNILERFSAQQFPDLHSELNLSSLELGDSALYFCASSARNRVSTEAFFGQGTRLTVV.

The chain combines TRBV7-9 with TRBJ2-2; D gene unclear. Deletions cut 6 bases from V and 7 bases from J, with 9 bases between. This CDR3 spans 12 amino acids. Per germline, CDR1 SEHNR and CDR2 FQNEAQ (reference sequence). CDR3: CASSPDDGELFF. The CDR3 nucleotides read TGTGCCAGCAGTCCAGATGACGGGGAGCTGTTTTTT.

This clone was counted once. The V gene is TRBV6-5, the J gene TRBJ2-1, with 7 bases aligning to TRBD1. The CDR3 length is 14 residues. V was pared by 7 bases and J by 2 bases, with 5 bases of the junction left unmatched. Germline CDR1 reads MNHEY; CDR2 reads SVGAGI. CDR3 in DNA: TGTGCCAGCAACGGGGACAGCACCTACAATGAGCAGTTCTTC. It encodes CASNGDSTYNEQFF.

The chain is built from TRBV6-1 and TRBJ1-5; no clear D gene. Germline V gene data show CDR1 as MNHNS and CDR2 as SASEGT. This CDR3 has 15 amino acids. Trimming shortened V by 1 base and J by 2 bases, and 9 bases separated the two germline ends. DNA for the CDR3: TGTGCCAGCAGTGAAGGCTCAGGCGGCAATCAGCCCCAGCATTTT. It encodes CASSEGSGGNQPQHF.

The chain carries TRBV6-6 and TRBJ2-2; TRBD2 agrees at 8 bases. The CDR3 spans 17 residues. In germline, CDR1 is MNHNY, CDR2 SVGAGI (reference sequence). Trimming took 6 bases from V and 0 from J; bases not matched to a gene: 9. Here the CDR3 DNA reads TGTGCCAGCAGCCGACGCGGGAGGTATACGAACACCGGGGAGCTGTTTTTT. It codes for CASSRRGRYTNTGELFF.

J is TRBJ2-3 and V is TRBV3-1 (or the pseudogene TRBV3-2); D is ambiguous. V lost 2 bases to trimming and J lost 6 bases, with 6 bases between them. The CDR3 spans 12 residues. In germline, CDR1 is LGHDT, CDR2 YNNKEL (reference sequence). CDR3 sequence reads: CASSQLPDTQYF. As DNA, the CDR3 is TGTGCCAGCAGCCAACTTCCGGATACGCAGTATTTT.

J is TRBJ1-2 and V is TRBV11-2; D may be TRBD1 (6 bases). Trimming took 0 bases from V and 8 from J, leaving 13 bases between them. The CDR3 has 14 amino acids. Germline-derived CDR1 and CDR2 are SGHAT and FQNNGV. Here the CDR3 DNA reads TGTGCCAGCAGCTTAGAAAACGCAGGGGACGGCTACACCTTC. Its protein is CASSLENAGDGYTF.

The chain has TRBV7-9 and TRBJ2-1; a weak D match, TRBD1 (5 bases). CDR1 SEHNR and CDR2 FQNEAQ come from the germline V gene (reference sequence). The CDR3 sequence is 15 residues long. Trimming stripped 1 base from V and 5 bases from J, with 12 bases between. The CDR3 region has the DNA TGTGCCAGCAGCTTAGGGGCAGGGCTCCACAATGAGCAGTTCTTC. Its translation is CASSLGAGLHNEQFF.

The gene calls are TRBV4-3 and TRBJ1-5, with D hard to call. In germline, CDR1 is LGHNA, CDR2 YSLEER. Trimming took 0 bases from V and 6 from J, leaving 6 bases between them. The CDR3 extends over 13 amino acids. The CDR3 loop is CASSQEWAQPQHF. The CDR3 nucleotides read TGCGCCAGCAGCCAAGAATGGGCTCAGCCCCAGCATTTT.

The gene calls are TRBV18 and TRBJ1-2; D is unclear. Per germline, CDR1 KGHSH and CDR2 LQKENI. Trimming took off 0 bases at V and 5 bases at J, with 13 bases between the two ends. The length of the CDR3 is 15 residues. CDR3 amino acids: CASSPPAGGLYGYTF. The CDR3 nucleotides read TGTGCCAGCTCACCACCGGCGGGAGGCCTTTATGGCTACACCTTC.